Listed here are 31 T cell receptor beta chains from one sample, sequenced in a study of T cell changes during pregnancy in multiple sclerosis. Data came from immunoSEQ multiplex PCR; TCRdb stores just in-frame clones and leaves some out. Found here are under 75,000 clones, roughly 92% of them singletons; the top ten hold less than 3%. The sample consisted of peripheral blood, taken in the third trimester of pregnancy. These receptors came from a female donor in good health, enrolled as a control in a pregnancy study.

The rearrangement links TRBV9 to TRBJ1-3, with TRBD1 matching 9 bases. Germline CDR1 is SGDLS and CDR2 is YYNGEE. This CDR3 has 14 residues. Unmatched junction bases numbered 1, after V lost 2 bases and J lost 4 bases. The CDR3 DNA sequence: TGTGCCAGCAGCGTCGGGACAGGGGGAAACACCATATATTTT. Translating gives CASSVGTGGNTIYF.

V and J are TRBV28 and TRBJ1-5; no reliable D call. CDR1 and CDR2 from the germline V gene are MDHEN and SYDVKM. Trimming stripped 6 bases from V and 11 bases from J, with 14 bases between. The CDR3 totals 12 residues. CDR3 nucleotide sequence: TGTGCCAGCAGGCCCGGCCGCGAGGCCCAGCATTTT. Its protein product is CASRPGREAQHF.

This clone was counted between two and nine times. The chain uses TRBV7-9 and TRBJ2-7, with 9 bases matching TRBD2. This CDR3 has 16 amino acids. In germline, CDR1 is SEHNR, CDR2 FQNEAQ (reference sequence). Germline trimming cut 5 bases from V and 5 bases from J; bases unmatched to any gene: 13. The CDR3 spells CASSLWGTSLSHEQYF. In DNA form, the CDR3 reads TGTGCCAGCAGCCTCTGGGGGACTAGCCTATCACACGAGCAGTACTTC.

The CDR3 DNA sequence: TGTGCCAGTAGTATAGGGGGCCAAGGGCGTTCGCAGTATTTT. Translating gives CASSIGGQGRSQYF. The J gene is TRBJ2-3, the V gene TRBV19; D might be TRBD1 (5 bases). This CDR3 has 14 amino acids. Trimming left V 1 base short and J 10 bases short, with 15 bases between. The germline V gene encodes CDR1 LNHDA and CDR2 SQIVND (reference sequence). Looking up the rest from reference TRBV19 and TRBJ2-3 gives the full variable domain: DGGITQSPKYLFRKEGQNVTLSCEQNLNHDAMYWYRQDPGQGLRLIYYSQIVNDFQKGDIAEGYSVSREKKESFPLTVTSAQKNPTAFYLCASSIGGQGRSQYFGPGTRLTVL.

The genes are TRBV18 and TRBJ1-3; the D is unclear. CDR1 is KGHSH and CDR2 is LQKENI in the germline V gene. This CDR3 is 17 amino acids long. Trimming removed 3 bases at V and 1 base at J, with 16 bases between. The CDR3, as DNA: TGTGCCAGCTCACCCCTCCCCCAGGTCCGATCTGGAAACACCATATATTTT. This encodes CASSPLPQVRSGNTIYF.

The chain is built from TRBV18 and TRBJ2-5; D is undetermined. Germline V gives CDR1 KGHSH, CDR2 LQKENI. CDR3 length: 13 amino acids. V was trimmed by 3 bases and J by 3 bases, leaving 8 bases between them. CDR3 sequence: CASSPAVKETQYF. CDR3 DNA sequence: TGTGCCAGCTCACCGGCCGTGAAAGAGACCCAGTACTTC. Full variable domain (missing parts from reference TRBV18 and TRBJ2-5): NAGVMQNPRHLVRRRGQEARLRCSPMKGHSHVYWYRQLPEEGLKFMVYLQKENIIDESGMPKERFSAEFPKEGPSILRIQQVVRGDSAAYFCASSPAVKETQYFGPGTRLLVL.

The chain joins TRBV5-1 to TRBJ2-1; tentative D call: TRBD1 (7 bases). CDR1 SGHRS and CDR2 YFSETQ come from the germline V gene. The CDR3 loop spans 15 amino acids. Trimming took off 4 bases at V and 7 bases at J, with 18 bases between the two ends. The CDR3 reads CASSVGGGSGNEQFF. CDR3 sequence (DNA): TGCGCCAGCAGCGTTGGAGGGGGCAGTGGGAATGAGCAGTTCTTC.

This clone occurred many times. The chain couples TRBV28 to TRBJ2-1; 13 bases line up with TRBD2. The CDR3 extends over 18 amino acids. The V and J ends lost 3 bases and 8 bases, in that order; junction bases with no gene match: 13. Looked up from germline, CDR1 is MDHEN and CDR2 is SYDVKM. As DNA, the CDR3 is TGTGCCAGCAGTTTGGAGGCGCTAGGACTAGCGGGAGAGGATGAGCAGTTCTTC. This encodes CASSLEALGLAGEDEQFF.

Of note for this clone: Distinct nucleotide sequences in the sample also encode this CDR3. The chain recombines TRBV7-2 with TRBJ2-3; maybe TRBD2 (5 bases). The CDR3 is made up of 14 amino acids. The V gene's germline CDR1 is SGHTA and CDR2 FQGNSA. Trimming shortened V by 5 bases and J by 3 bases, and 12 bases separated the two germline ends. Written as DNA, the CDR3 is TGTGCCAGCAGCCCTCGGACTGGAACAGATACGCAGTATTTT. It is translated as CASSPRTGTDTQYF. Together with reference TRBV7-2 and TRBJ2-3, the CDR3 gives the full variable domain: GAGVSQSPSNKVTEKGKDVELRCDPISGHTALYWYRQSLGQGLEFLIYFQGNSAPDKSGLPSDRFSAERTGGSVSTLTIQRTQQEDSAVYLCASSPRTGTDTQYFGPGTRLTVL.

This clone came up once. The chain recombines TRBV19 with TRBJ2-5; D possibly corresponds to TRBD2 (5 bases). Deletions cut 10 bases from V and 7 bases from J, with 19 bases between. Germline V gives CDR1 LNHDA, CDR2 SQIVND (reference sequence). CDR3 length equals 13 residues. The CDR3 loop is CATASLSRGTQYF. CDR3 sequence (DNA): TGTGCCACCGCATCCCTCTCCCGGGGGACCCAGTACTTC.

This chain connects TRBV15 to TRBJ2-3, with 12 bases that match TRBD2. Germline assignment: CDR1 LNHNV and CDR2 YYDKDF (reference sequence). Trimming at V came to 3 bases and at J to 4 bases, leaving 8 bases not matched to a gene. CDR3 size: 17 residues. The CDR3 protein is CATSSPQLAGGSDTQYF. CDR3 DNA: TGTGCCACCAGCAGCCCTCAACTAGCGGGAGGCTCAGATACGCAGTATTTT.

This chain joins TRBV9 and TRBJ1-1; D ambiguous. Per the germline V gene, CDR1 is SGDLS and CDR2 is YYNGEE. The CDR3 length is 14 residues. V was shortened by 3 bases and J by 1 base, with 10 bases between the two germline ends. Written as DNA, the CDR3 is TGTGCCAGCAGCGCAGGCCATGGGAACACTGAAGCTTTCTTT. Protein: CASSAGHGNTEAFF.

The V call is TRBV19, the J call TRBJ1-5, with D possibly TRBD1 on 5 matching bases. Trimming removed 7 bases from V and 9 bases from J, with 22 bases in between. This CDR3 region has 15 residues. The V gene's germline CDR1 is LNHDA and CDR2 SQIVND (reference sequence). The CDR3 bases are TGTGCCAGTACTCTGGGGGGGGACCCGCGCGGGCCCCAGCATTTT. Translation gives CASTLGGDPRGPQHF.

The chain links TRBV19 to TRBJ2-5; D is uncertain. Per germline, CDR1 LNHDA and CDR2 SQIVND (reference sequence). The CDR3 length is 13 residues. The ends were cut back, 5 bases at V and 0 bases at J, with 7 bases in the middle. CDR3 residues: CASSRAYQETQYF. CDR3 DNA: TGTGCCAGTAGTCGAGCGTACCAAGAGACCCAGTACTTC.

This clone was recorded once. This chain joins TRBV4-3 and TRBJ1-5, with 7 bases fitting TRBD1. The germline gives CDR1 LGHNA, CDR2 YSLEER. CDR3 size: 14 residues. After removal of 1 base from V and 9 bases from J, the junction contained 6 bases not matched to a gene. CDR3 sequence: CASSQGRQGGPQHF. The CDR3 coding sequence is TGCGCCAGCAGCCAAGGCAGACAGGGTGGGCCCCAGCATTTT.

The rearrangement uses TRBV19 and TRBJ2-5, with 7 bases matching TRBD1. The germline CDR1 and CDR2 sequences are LNHDA and SQIVND (reference sequence). CDR3 length: 12 residues. V lost 8 bases to trimming and J lost 7 bases; unmatched junction nucleotides: 7. The CDR3: CASVDRSRTQYF. Written as DNA, the CDR3 is TGTGCCAGTGTGGACAGGTCGAGGACCCAGTACTTC.

This clone was seen a few times. The chain couples TRBV4-1 to TRBJ1-5, with a weak D call TRBD1 (5 bases). Germline V gene lookup returns CDR1 MGHRA and CDR2 YSYEKL. The CDR3 runs 16 residues. The ends were cut back, 1 base at V and 7 bases at J, with 17 bases in the middle. CDR3: CASSQVDLSWGQPQHF. The CDR3 DNA sequence: TGCGCCAGCAGCCAAGTGGATTTAAGTTGGGGCCAGCCCCAGCATTTT.

The chain uses TRBV7-6 and TRBJ1-1; weak D call: TRBD1 (5 bases). The ends were cut back, 3 bases at V and 5 bases at J, with 13 bases in the middle. Per germline, CDR1 SGHVS and CDR2 FNYEAQ. The CDR3 totals 14 residues. The chain's CDR3 is CASSFRPGETEAFF. The DNA for the CDR3 is TGTGCCAGCAGCTTCCGGCCGGGGGAGACTGAAGCTTTCTTT.

The chain combines TRBV2 with TRBJ1-3; 7 bases are shared with TRBD1. The CDR3 consists of 13 residues. With 4 bases clipped from V and 7 bases from J, the junction kept 4 bases outside the gene matches. Germline CDR1 is SNHLY and CDR2 is FYNNEI. CDR3 in amino acids: CASSVQGRNTIYF. CDR3 nucleotides: TGTGCCAGCAGTGTACAGGGGCGGAACACCATATATTTT.

The V and J genes are TRBV7-6 and TRBJ2-7; 9 bases fit TRBD2. V lost 4 bases, J lost 4 bases, and 8 bases stayed unmatched. Germline assignment: CDR1 SGHVS and CDR2 FNYEAQ. This CDR3 comprises 15 residues. Written as DNA, the CDR3 is TGTGCCAGCAGCTCAAGACTAGCGGATACTTACGAGCAGTACTTC. This translates into CASSSRLADTYEQYF.

The chain joins TRBV11-3 to TRBJ2-1, with a possible D match to TRBD2 (5 bases). The CDR3 extends over 15 amino acids. Germline assignment: CDR1 SGHNT and CDR2 YENEEA. V was shortened by 5 bases and J by 4 bases, with 15 bases between the two germline ends. The CDR3 DNA reads as TGTGCCAGCAGCCTCTCGGGAACGGGATACAATGAGCAGTTCTTC. It codes for CASSLSGTGYNEQFF.

This chain uses TRBV4-1 with TRBJ2-4; 14 positions match TRBD2. The germline CDR1 and CDR2 sequences are MGHRA and YSYEKL. CDR3 size: 18 residues. The V gene end was trimmed by 1 base and the J gene end by 8 bases; junction bases not matched to a gene: 10. As DNA, the CDR3 is TGCGCCAGCAGCCAAGGAACGGGACTAGCGGGAGTGGAGCACATTCAGTACTTC. Protein: CASSQGTGLAGVEHIQYF.

This clone was counted a single time. The genes are TRBV27 and TRBJ1-5; the D is unclear. This CDR3 contains 15 residues. Germline CDR1 and CDR2: MNHEY and SMNVEV (reference sequence). V was shortened by 2 bases and J by 1 base, with 9 bases between the two germline ends. The CDR3 is CASSLAGLSNQPQHF. Written as DNA, the CDR3 is TGTGCCAGCAGTTTAGCAGGTCTCAGCAATCAGCCCCAGCATTTT.

V and J are TRBV6-5 and TRBJ1-1; D ambiguous. CDR1 is MNHEY, CDR2 SVGAGI, per germline. This CDR3 is 12 amino acids long. V was trimmed by 0 bases and J by 7 bases, leaving 6 bases between them. The CDR3 loop is CASSYSPGEAFF. CDR3 nucleotide sequence: TGTGCCAGCAGTTACTCGCCGGGTGAAGCTTTCTTT.

This sequence joins TRBV28 and TRBJ2-7, with 12 bases fitting TRBD2. The V gene's germline CDR1 is MDHEN and CDR2 SYDVKM. The CDR3 is 16 residues long. Trimming removed 4 bases from V and 9 bases from J; junction bases left unmatched: 13. DNA for the CDR3: TGTGCCAGCAGTTCGGGGACTAGCGGGTTTGTGAGCGGGCAGTACTTC. Encoded protein: CASSSGTSGFVSGQYF.

The CDR3 sequence is CASSQRTSSGGAETQYF. The CDR3 nucleotides read TGCGCCAGCAGCCAAAGGACCTCTAGCGGGGGGGCGGAGACCCAGTACTTC. V gene TRBV4-3 combines with J gene TRBJ2-5, with 12 bases lining up with TRBD2. The CDR3 spans 17 residues. From germline, CDR1 is LGHNA and CDR2 YSLEER. With V trimmed by 2 bases and J by 5 bases, 9 bases remained unmatched.

The chain links TRBV9 to TRBJ2-1; possible D gene TRBD2, 5 bases. This CDR3 has 14 residues. Trimming left V 7 bases short and J 2 bases short, with 13 bases between. Germline V gene lookup returns CDR1 SGDLS and CDR2 YYNGEE. The DNA of the CDR3 is TGTGCCAGCGCCCCCGGGCGGGCCTACAATGAGCAGTTCTTC. Translation: CASAPGRAYNEQFF.

In DNA, the CDR3 is TGTGCCAGCAGTTTATTCGAGGCAGAGCAGTACTTC. It translates to CASSLFEAEQYF. V gene TRBV28 combines with J gene TRBJ2-7; the D is unclear. Germline V lookup: CDR1 MDHEN, CDR2 SYDVKM. This CDR3 region has 12 residues. V was pared by 1 base and J by 7 bases, with 8 bases between.

The chain uses TRBV25-1 and TRBJ2-1; TRBD2 agrees at 10 bases. J gave up 7 bases and V 5 bases, and 8 bases lay outside the gene matches. The CDR3 has 15 residues. The V gene's germline CDR1 is MGHDK and CDR2 SYGVNS. CDR3 coding DNA: TGTGCCAGCAGTTCTTCTAGCGGGAGTACGAATGAGCAGTTCTTC. Translation gives CASSSSSGSTNEQFF.

This chain uses TRBV5-6 with TRBJ2-7; D perhaps matches TRBD2 (5 bases). Germline V lookup: CDR1 SGHDT, CDR2 YYEEEE. This CDR3 spans 13 amino acids. V was trimmed by 3 bases and J by 7 bases, leaving 14 bases between them. The CDR3 DNA is TGTGCCAGCAGCTATCTCGACTCGGGGGAGCAGTACTTC. Protein: CASSYLDSGEQYF. Based on the CDR3 plus reference TRBV5-6 and TRBJ2-7, the full variable domain is DAGVTQSPTHLIKTRGQQVTLRCSPKSGHDTVSWYQQALGQGPQFIFQYYEEEERQRGNFPDRFSGHQFPNYSSELNVNALLLGDSALYLCASSYLDSGEQYFGPGTRLTVT.

This clone occurred a few times. J is TRBJ1-1 and V is TRBV10-3; D unclear. CDR1 and CDR2 (germline): ENHRY, SYGVKD. The CDR3 is 12 amino acids. Deletions cut 6 bases from V and 3 bases from J, with 8 bases between. CDR3 protein: CAISQSDTEAFF. DNA of the CDR3: TGTGCCATCAGCCAATCAGACACTGAAGCTTTCTTT.